This T cell receptor beta chain was obtained from a study of cytomegalovirus exposure and HLA in healthy donors. General study results and limits: A later analysis reported that several of the most significant clusters appeared to be linked to common viral pathogens, among them Epstein-Barr virus. Across donors, sequencing depth was assumed by presence/absence analyses to be roughly uniform.

As concerns this clone: Its cognate antigen is unknown. This sample includes further DNA sequences coding for the same CDR3.

Primers: 60 Vbeta forward and 13 Jbeta reverse. In the authors' workflow: Roughly 12 million shared chains were among approximately 87 million unique TCR beta chains counted in a later analysis. Only in-frame clones appear in the TCRdb table, and some are missing; sequencing was by immunoSEQ multiplex PCR. Clonal size and the V and J genes are those of that table, whereas D and trimming came from the DNA. Its clone listing holds approximately 110,000 clones. This CDR3 contains 14 residues. Trimming left V 0 bases short and J 4 bases short, with 9 bases between. The germline V gene encodes CDR1 LGHNA and CDR2 YSLEER. Healthy people donating bone marrow made up the donors.

Material for sequencing was PBMCs. The genes are TRBV4-3 and TRBJ1-2; no clear D gene. The origin of this receptor is a man in his forties or fifties in good health and CMV-seronegative. CDR3 in amino acids: CASSQDRGTYGYTF. CDR3 nucleotides: TGCGCCAGCAGCCAAGATCGGGGAACCTATGGCTACACCTTC.